Presented here are 10 T cell receptor beta chains from one specimen sequenced in a study of shared clonotypes between healthy human individuals. Generated by immunoSEQ multiplex PCR, the TCRdb table keeps only in-frame clones and is missing some. The table shows 600,000 to 750,000 clones, with approximately 72% occurring only once. Sequencing input: memory CD4+ T cells sorted from blood. Subset specified: CD45RA-negative fraction. The source is a woman aged 25 to 39 in good health.

This clone has a single count. This sample also contains other DNA sequences that code for the same CDR3. The V call is TRBV2, the J call TRBJ2-1, with 12 bases identical to TRBD2. Germline CDR1 SNHLY, CDR2 FYNNEI. The trim removed 2 bases at V and 8 bases at J, leaving 4 bases unmatched. The CDR3 has 15 residues. This chain's CDR3 is CASSERLAGVDEQFF. The CDR3 region has the DNA TGTGCCAGCAGTGAACGACTAGCGGGAGTGGATGAGCAGTTCTTC.

The CDR3 DNA reads as TGTGCCAGCAGTTCATGGGGGGGAGGCCCCTACGAGCAGTACTTC. Protein sequence: CASSSWGGGPYEQYF. The chain combines TRBV27 with TRBJ2-7, with 7 nucleotides matching TRBD2. The CDR3 runs to 15 residues. Germline CDR1 MNHEY, CDR2 SMNVEV (reference sequence). V lost 4 bases, J lost 2 bases, and 8 bases stayed unmatched.

The chain couples TRBV28 to TRBJ1-5, with D tentatively TRBD1 (5 bases). The CDR3 length is 15 residues. Germline values: CDR1 MDHEN, CDR2 SYDVKM. V dropped 10 bases and J dropped 1 base, with 17 bases sitting between them. The CDR3 nucleotides are TGTGCCACTACCGGGGGGGGAAGGAGCAATCAGCCCCAGCATTTT. This gives the protein CATTGGGRSNQPQHF.

The CDR3 region has the DNA TGCAGTGCTAGACCCGCACGGGAGGGGTTCTTC. It translates to CSARPAREGFF. The V call is TRBV20-1, the J call TRBJ2-1; TRBD2 matches 8 bases. This CDR3 has 11 residues. V shed 2 bases, J shed 15 bases, and the junction held 6 bases outside the gene matches. Germline values: CDR1 DFQATT, CDR2 SNEGSKA (reference sequence).

The rearrangement uses TRBV18 and TRBJ2-3; perhaps TRBD1 as D (6 bases). Germline lookup yields CDR1 KGHSH and CDR2 LQKENI. V shed 3 bases and J shed 2 bases, with 12 bases lying between them. This CDR3 is 15 amino acids long. The CDR3 protein is CASSPGAKVTDTQYF. The CDR3 DNA follows: TGTGCCAGCTCACCGGGGGCTAAGGTCACAGATACGCAGTATTTT.

The chain links TRBV18 to TRBJ2-3; D perhaps matches TRBD1 (5 bases). The CDR3 is 18 residues long. Germline V gene data show CDR1 as KGHSH and CDR2 as LQKENI. Trimming stripped 0 bases from V and 0 bases from J, with 16 bases between. In nucleotides, the CDR3 is TGTGCCAGCTCACCACCTTCTTTAAGACAGACTAGCACAGATACGCAGTATTTT. It codes for CASSPPSLRQTSTDTQYF.

The chain is built from TRBV7-2 and TRBJ2-3; no firm D call. V was pared by 1 base and J by 0 bases, with 8 bases between. Germline V gene data show CDR1 as SGHTA and CDR2 as FQGNSA. The CDR3 extends over 15 amino acids. CDR3 DNA sequence: TGTGCCAGCAGCTTAGTAGGACGTAGCACAGATACGCAGTATTTT. It translates to CASSLVGRSTDTQYF.

The gene calls are TRBV28 and TRBJ1-1, with D tentatively TRBD1 (5 bases). V was pared by 3 bases and J by 3 bases, with 14 bases between. This CDR3 comprises 15 residues. Germline V CDR1 and CDR2: MDHEN, SYDVKM. CDR3 in DNA: TGTGCCAGCAGTTTTATGGGGCCCAGGGACACTGAAGCTTTCTTT. This sequence encodes CASSFMGPRDTEAFF.

This rearrangement joins TRBV28 to TRBJ1-4; 7 bases align to TRBD1. Unmatched junction bases numbered 6, after V lost 6 bases and J lost 8 bases. Per the germline V gene, CDR1 is MDHEN and CDR2 is SYDVKM. CDR3 size: 13 residues. The CDR3 protein is CASSLPGGEKLFF. The CDR3 DNA reads TGTGCCAGCAGCCTGCCAGGGGGGGAAAAACTGTTTTTT.

The chain carries TRBV29-1 and TRBJ2-4; D may be TRBD1 (7 bases). V was trimmed by 4 bases and J by 9 bases, leaving 13 bases between them. The germline CDR1 and CDR2 sequences are SQVTM and ANQGSEA. The CDR3 length is 12 residues. CDR3 amino acids: CSVAGGSFIQYF. CDR3 DNA sequence: TGCAGCGTTGCAGGGGGGTCATTCATTCAGTACTTC.